The TCR beta chain described here comes from a study of vaccination effects on CD4 cells after COVID-19. Study-wide background: Using viral peptide pools, the ViraFEST assay grew out antigen-specific CD4+ T cells prior to sequencing. It was a median of 72 days after the second dose that post-vaccine samples were obtained. The study, taken as a whole, reports: Clones of infection and vaccine origin contracted markedly late after vaccination. In the study, convalescent patients were few, and early post-infection timepoints were absent.

A roughly 11-day culture period preceded the isolation of CD4+ T cells. Everyone in the study got two shots of either the BNT162b2 or mRNA-1273 vaccine. As for this clone: Its target is not known.

The protocol was immunoSEQ multiplex PCR, while the TCRdb copy is restricted to in-frame clones and leaves out a portion. The data contain 30,000 to 35,000 clones, about 67% of them singletons. The clonotype was recovered from a human donor who received a COVID-19 vaccine. The starting material was CD4+ T cells from PBMCs cultured without peptide, obtained after COVID-19 vaccination.

Here the CDR3 reads CASSLRVNEQFF. CDR3 in DNA: TGTGCCAGCAGTTTAAGGGTGAATGAGCAGTTCTTC. The V call is TRBV28, the J call TRBJ2-1; D is unresolved. Germline V gene data show CDR1 as MDHEN and CDR2 as SYDVKM. V shed 2 bases and J shed 7 bases, with 6 bases lying between them. The CDR3 extends over 12 amino acids. Drawing the rest from reference TRBV28 and TRBJ2-1, the complete variable domain is DVKVTQSSRYLVKRTGEKVFLECVQDMDHENMFWYRQDPGLGLRLIYFSYDVKMKEKGDIPEGYSVSREKKERFSLILESASTNQTSMYLCASSLRVNEQFFGPGTRLTVL.